This passage covers 24 T cell receptor beta chains from one sample sequenced in a study of CD8+ T cells in alopecia areata. Extraction and reverse transcription of RNA yielded cDNA as the sequencing template. The protocol was immunoSEQ multiplex PCR, while the TCRdb copy is restricted to in-frame clones and leaves out a portion. The sample holds fewer than 150,000 clones; 75% to 85% are singletons and the top ten take roughly 25%. Treatment given: oral pan-JAK inhibitor, 5-10 mg twice daily. Sequences were derived from CD8+ T cells sorted from blood, sampled at week 4, from a patient treated with tofacitinib. The receptor source for this set is a human donor with alopecia areata.

The rearrangement links TRBV29-1 to TRBJ2-2, with D hard to call. The V end lost 4 bases, the J end lost 6 bases, and 6 bases lay between the germline ends. The CDR3 is made up of 11 amino acids. CDR1 is SQVTM and CDR2 is ANQGSEA in the germline V gene. CDR3 nucleotide sequence: TGCAGCGTTGGCGTCGCCGGGGAGCTGTTTTTT. It yields the protein CSVGVAGELFF.

The rearrangement uses TRBV11-2 and TRBJ2-5, with 11 nucleotides matching TRBD2. Germline CDR1 is SGHAT and CDR2 is FQNNGV. CDR3 size: 15 residues. Losses at the gene ends were 0 bases for V and 5 bases for J; bases not matched to a gene: 2. The chain's CDR3 is CASSLDLAGGETQYF. CDR3 sequence (DNA): TGTGCCAGCAGCTTAGATCTAGCGGGGGGCGAGACCCAGTACTTC.

This clone was observed a single time. The J gene is TRBJ2-5, the V gene TRBV12-5; the match to TRBD1 covers 10 bases. Germline CDR1 is LGHNT and CDR2 is FRNRAP. The J segment lost 2 bases and the V segment lost 7 bases, leaving 10 bases of the junction unmatched. The CDR3 loop spans 16 amino acids. The CDR3 bases are TGTGCTAGTGCCCAACCCGACAGGGGGCAACAAGAGACCCAGTACTTC. This sequence encodes CASAQPDRGQQETQYF. The whole variable domain, remainder taken from reference TRBV12-5 and TRBJ2-5, is DARVTQTPRHKVTEMGQEVTMRCQPILGHNTVFWYRQTMMQGLELLAYFRNRAPLDDSGMPKDRFSAEMPDATLATLKIQPSEPRDSAVYFCASAQPDRGQQETQYFGPGTRLLVL.

V usage is TRBV27 and J usage is TRBJ2-7; TRBD2 is a possible D gene (5 bases). The CDR3 has 14 residues. The V end lost 7 bases, the J end lost 4 bases, and 17 bases lay between the germline ends. Germline V gene sequence: CDR1 MNHEY, CDR2 SMNVEV (reference sequence). CDR3 coding DNA: TGTGCCAGCAAGGTACAGTTGGGCGGGTACGAGCAGTACTTC. Translated: CASKVQLGGYEQYF.

The chain has TRBV11-3 and TRBJ2-3, with TRBD1 as a possible D gene (6 bases). Trimming took off 5 bases at V and 11 bases at J, with 17 bases between the two ends. Germline-derived CDR1 and CDR2 are SGHNT and YENEEA. The CDR3 extends over 13 amino acids. For the CDR3, the DNA is TGTGCCAGCAGCCCAGTAGACAGGATTAGGCAGTATTTT. It is translated as CASSPVDRIRQYF.

The CDR3 nucleotides are TGTGCCAGTAGTATGGGACAGACCTACGAGCAGTACTTC. It specifies CASSMGQTYEQYF. V and J are TRBV19 and TRBJ2-7; 7 nucleotides agree with TRBD1. J gave up 2 bases and V 3 bases, and 1 base lay outside the gene matches. The length of the CDR3 is 13 residues. Germline V CDR1 and CDR2: LNHDA, SQIVND (reference sequence).

The V and J genes are TRBV5-6 and TRBJ1-5; D is unresolved. CDR1 and CDR2 (germline): SGHDT, YYEEEE. Trimming left V 2 bases short and J 2 bases short, with 23 bases between. This CDR3 has 19 amino acids. CDR3 loop: CASSLTLESVPIGNQPQHF. Written as DNA, the CDR3 is TGTGCCAGCAGCTTAACTCTCGAGAGTGTCCCTATCGGCAATCAGCCCCAGCATTTT.

The chain has TRBV7-9 and TRBJ2-4, with 11 nucleotides matching TRBD2. The CDR3 consists of 17 residues. With V trimmed by 1 base and J by 9 bases, 11 bases remained unmatched. Germline CDR1 SEHNR, CDR2 FQNEAQ (reference sequence). In nucleotides, the CDR3 is TGTGCCAGCAGCTTAGAGTATAGCGGGGGGGCTGAAGTCATTCAGTACTTC. It encodes CASSLEYSGGAEVIQYF.

This clone is a singleton in its sample. Here the CDR3 DNA reads TGTGCCATCACGACAGCCACCTACAATGAGCAGTTCTTC. This gives the protein CAITTATYNEQFF. The genes are TRBV10-3 and TRBJ2-1; perhaps TRBD1 as D (5 bases). Germline V CDR1 and CDR2: ENHRY, SYGVKD. Trimming took 7 bases from V and 2 from J, leaving 9 bases between them. The CDR3 sequence is 13 residues long.

This rearrangement joins TRBV6-5 to TRBJ2-1; D gene uncertain. V gave up 6 bases and J gave up 7 bases, with 19 bases separating them. Per germline, CDR1 MNHEY and CDR2 SVGAGI. The CDR3 covers 15 residues. The CDR3 DNA is TGTGCCAGCAGCAACACTCAAAGGGATTATAATGAGCAGTTCTTC. Its translation: CASSNTQRDYNEQFF.

The chain uses TRBV27 and TRBJ2-7, with a weak D call TRBD2 (7 bases). Germline V gives CDR1 MNHEY, CDR2 SMNVEV (reference sequence). The ends were cut back, 0 bases at V and 4 bases at J, with 10 bases in the middle. This CDR3 region has 14 residues. The CDR3 is CASSLSGGLYEQYF. In DNA, the CDR3 is TGTGCCAGCAGTTTATCGGGGGGGCTTTACGAGCAGTACTTC.

Remarks on this clone: Other DNA sequences in the sample encode the same CDR3. J is TRBJ2-1 and V is TRBV5-1; D unclear. Germline CDR1 SGHRS, CDR2 YFSETQ. Trimming removed 0 bases from V and 1 base from J, with 2 bases in between. The CDR3 is made up of 13 amino acids. CDR3 residues: CASSLDSYNEQFF. CDR3 sequence (DNA): TGCGCCAGCAGCTTGGATTCCTACAATGAGCAGTTCTTC.

V is TRBV27 and J is TRBJ2-1, with 12 bases identical to TRBD2. CDR1 is MNHEY and CDR2 is SMNVEV in the germline V gene (reference sequence). There are 15 residues in the CDR3. The V and J ends lost 8 bases and 0 bases, in that order; junction bases with no gene match: 2. As DNA, the CDR3 is TGTGCCAGCGGACTAGCGGGGACCTCCTACAATGAGCAGTTCTTC. Translated, it gives CASGLAGTSYNEQFF.

The rearrangement joins TRBV7-6 to TRBJ2-3; tentative D call: TRBD1 (7 bases). Germline V gives CDR1 SGHVS, CDR2 FNYEAQ. The CDR3 runs to 16 residues. V shed 1 base and J shed 3 bases, with 14 bases lying between them. This CDR3 is CASSLVPGGGTDTQYF. The CDR3 DNA follows: TGTGCCAGCAGCTTAGTCCCAGGGGGAGGAACAGATACGCAGTATTTT. Supplemented by reference TRBV7-6 and TRBJ2-3, the full variable domain reads GAGVSQSPRYKVTKRGQDVALRCDPISGHVSLYWYRQALGQGPEFLTYFNYEAQQDKSGLPNDRFSAERPEGSISTLTIQRTEQRDSAMYRCASSLVPGGGTDTQYFGPGTRLTVL.

This rearrangement joins TRBV29-1 to TRBJ1-6; tentatively, D is TRBD1 (5 bases). Germline V gives CDR1 SQVTM, CDR2 ANQGSEA. CDR3 length: 15 amino acids. Trimming pared 7 bases from V and 5 bases from J, leaving 18 bases between. This CDR3 reads CSDVDRNGDNSPLHF. CDR3 coding DNA: TGCAGCGACGTAGACAGAAACGGCGATAATTCACCCCTCCACTTT.

The V call is TRBV7-9, the J call TRBJ2-5; the match to TRBD1 covers 10 bases. Germline lookup yields CDR1 SEHNR and CDR2 FQNEAQ (reference sequence). V dropped 5 bases and J dropped 5; count of bases not matched to a gene: 11. The CDR3 contains 16 residues. CDR3 coding DNA: TGTGCCAGCAGCCGCCTACCGGGACAGGGGAGGGAGACCCAGTACTTC. Residues: CASSRLPGQGRETQYF. Variable domain in full (rest from reference TRBV7-9 and TRBJ2-5): DTGVSQNPRHKITKRGQNVTFRCDPISEHNRLYWYRQTLGQGPEFLTYFQNEAQLEKSRLLSDRFSAERPKGSFSTLEIQRTEQGDSAMYLCASSRLPGQGRETQYFGPGTRLLVL.

The chain's CDR3 is CASTPGEGPYYGYTF. CDR3 nucleotide sequence: TGTGCCAGCACCCCGGGCGAGGGGCCCTACTATGGCTACACCTTC. The V call is TRBV6-5, the J call TRBJ1-2; D perhaps matches TRBD1 (5 bases). This CDR3 contains 15 residues. Trimming removed 7 bases at V and 3 bases at J, with 18 bases between. Per germline, CDR1 MNHEY and CDR2 SVGAGI.

V and J are TRBV13 and TRBJ2-7; D not resolved. Germline V gene data show CDR1 as PRHDT and CDR2 as FYEKMQ (reference sequence). Trimming took 5 bases from V and 3 from J, leaving 14 bases between them. This CDR3 contains 14 residues. CDR3 nucleotide sequence: TGTGCCAGCAGCCCCGGGCAGGTGATCTACGAGCAGTACTTC. Its protein product is CASSPGQVIYEQYF.

The rearrangement links TRBV27 to TRBJ2-1; tentatively, D is TRBD2 (5 bases). This CDR3 has 14 amino acids. CDR1 and CDR2 (germline): MNHEY, SMNVEV (reference sequence). V was trimmed by 3 bases and J by 9 bases, leaving 15 bases between them. CDR3 sequence: CASSFYRSAGEQFF. Written as DNA, the CDR3 is TGTGCCAGCAGTTTCTATAGATCTGCGGGTGAGCAGTTCTTC.

This clone showed up just a few times. The rearrangement links TRBV7-9 to TRBJ1-2; 7 bases are a match to TRBD1. CDR1 is SEHNR, CDR2 FQNEAQ, per germline (reference sequence). Trimming cost V 3 bases and J 2 bases; bases outside gene matches: 0. This CDR3 is 13 amino acids long. The CDR3 region is CASSLGQNYGYTF. The CDR3 DNA follows: TGTGCCAGCAGCTTGGGACAGAACTATGGCTACACCTTC.

The rearrangement joins TRBV5-4 to TRBJ2-7; 9 bases are shared with TRBD1. Trimming at V came to 2 bases and at J to 7 bases, leaving 4 bases not matched to a gene. The CDR3 runs 13 residues. Germline V gene lookup returns CDR1 SGHNT and CDR2 YYREEE (reference sequence). CDR3 residues: CASSFGTGLEQYF. Written as DNA, the CDR3 is TGTGCCAGCAGCTTCGGGACAGGGTTGGAGCAGTACTTC.

A single count supports this clone. J is TRBJ2-5 and V is TRBV11-2, with a tentative D call TRBD2 (6 bases). Trimming shortened V by 5 bases and J by 2 bases, and 9 bases separated the two germline ends. The CDR3 is made up of 13 amino acids. Germline assignment: CDR1 SGHAT and CDR2 FQNNGV. For the CDR3, the DNA is TGTGCCAGCAGCCTAGCGAGGCAAGAGACCCAGTACTTC. It specifies CASSLARQETQYF.

This rearrangement joins TRBV13 to TRBJ2-7, with D possibly TRBD1 on 5 matching bases. The germline CDR1 and CDR2 sequences are PRHDT and FYEKMQ (reference sequence). Trimming took off 0 bases at V and 6 bases at J, with 9 bases between the two ends. CDR3 length: 13 amino acids. The CDR3 sequence: CASSLGGPSEQYF. The CDR3 DNA is TGTGCCAGCAGCTTAGGGGGGCCATCCGAGCAGTACTTC.

The chain recombines TRBV4-2 with TRBJ2-1, with D uncertain. Per germline, CDR1 LGHNA and CDR2 YNFKEQ. V dropped 0 bases and J dropped 4 bases, with 13 bases sitting between them. This CDR3 spans 16 amino acids. The CDR3 region has the DNA TGTGCCAGCAGCCAAGACGGGTCCGTATCGTACAATGAGCAGTTCTTC. It is translated as CASSQDGSVSYNEQFF.